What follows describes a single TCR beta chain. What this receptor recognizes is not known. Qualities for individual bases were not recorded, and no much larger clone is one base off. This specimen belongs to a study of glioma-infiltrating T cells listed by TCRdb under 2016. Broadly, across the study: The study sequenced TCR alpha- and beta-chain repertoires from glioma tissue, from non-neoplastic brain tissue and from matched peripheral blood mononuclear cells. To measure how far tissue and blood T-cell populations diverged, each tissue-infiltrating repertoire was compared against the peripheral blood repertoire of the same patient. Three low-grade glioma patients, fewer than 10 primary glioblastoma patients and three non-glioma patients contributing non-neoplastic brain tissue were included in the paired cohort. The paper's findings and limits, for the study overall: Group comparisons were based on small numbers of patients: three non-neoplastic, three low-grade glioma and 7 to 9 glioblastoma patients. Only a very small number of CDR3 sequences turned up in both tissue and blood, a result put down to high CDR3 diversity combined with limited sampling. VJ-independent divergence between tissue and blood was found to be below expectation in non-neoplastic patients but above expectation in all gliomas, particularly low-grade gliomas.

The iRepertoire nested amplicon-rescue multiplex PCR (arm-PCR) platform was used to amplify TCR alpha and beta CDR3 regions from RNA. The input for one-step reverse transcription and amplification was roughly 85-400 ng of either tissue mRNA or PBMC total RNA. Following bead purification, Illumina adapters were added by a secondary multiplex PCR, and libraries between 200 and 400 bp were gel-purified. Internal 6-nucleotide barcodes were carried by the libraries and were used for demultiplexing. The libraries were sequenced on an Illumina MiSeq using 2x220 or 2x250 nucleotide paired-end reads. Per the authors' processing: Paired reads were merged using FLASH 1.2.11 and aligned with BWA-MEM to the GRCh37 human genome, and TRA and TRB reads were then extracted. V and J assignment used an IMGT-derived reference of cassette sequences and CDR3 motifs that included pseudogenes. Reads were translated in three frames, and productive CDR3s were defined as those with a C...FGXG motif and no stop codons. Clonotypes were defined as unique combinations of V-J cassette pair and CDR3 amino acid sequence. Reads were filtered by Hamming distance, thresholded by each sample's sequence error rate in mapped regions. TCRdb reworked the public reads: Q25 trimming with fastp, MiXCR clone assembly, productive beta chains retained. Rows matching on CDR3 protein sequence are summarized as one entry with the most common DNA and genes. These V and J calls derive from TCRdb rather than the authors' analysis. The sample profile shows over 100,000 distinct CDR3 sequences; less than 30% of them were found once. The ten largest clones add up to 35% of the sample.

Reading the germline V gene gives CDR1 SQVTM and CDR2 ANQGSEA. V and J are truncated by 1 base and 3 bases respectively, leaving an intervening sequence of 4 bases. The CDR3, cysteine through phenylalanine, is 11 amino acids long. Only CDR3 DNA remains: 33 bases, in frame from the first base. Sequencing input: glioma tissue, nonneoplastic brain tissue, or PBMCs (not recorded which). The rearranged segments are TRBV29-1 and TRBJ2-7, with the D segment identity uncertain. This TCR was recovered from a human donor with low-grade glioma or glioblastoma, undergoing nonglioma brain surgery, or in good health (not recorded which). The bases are TGCAGCGTTGAAGGACTCTACGAGCAGTACTTC. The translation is CSVEGLYEQYF.